What follows is one TCR beta chain and its context. Its target is not known. One entry per CDR3 protein results from TCRdb running MiXCR on the 5' RACE reads. The sample records 100,000 to 150,000 distinct CDR3 sequences, roughly 10% being singletons. The germline gives CDR1 SGDLS, CDR2 YYNGEE. Trimming removed 4 bases at V and 2 bases at J, with 13 bases between. This CDR3 has 14 residues. This sample was taken from a study of T cells after yellow fever vaccination. Broader study findings: A faster peak, day 5 versus 15, was reached by the weaker secondary response.

Sequences were derived from CD8+ T cells sorted from PBMCs, sampled on the day of the yellow fever booster vaccination. The TCR was taken from a man in his late teens or twenties who received the YFV17D yellow fever vaccine. The chain recombines TRBV9 with TRBJ2-7; D tentatively reads TRBD1 or TRBD2 (5 bases each). Written as DNA, the CDR3 is TGTGCCAGCAGCCCCTGGGGGTCCCCCTACGAGCAGTACTTC. As protein: CASSPWGSPYEQYF.